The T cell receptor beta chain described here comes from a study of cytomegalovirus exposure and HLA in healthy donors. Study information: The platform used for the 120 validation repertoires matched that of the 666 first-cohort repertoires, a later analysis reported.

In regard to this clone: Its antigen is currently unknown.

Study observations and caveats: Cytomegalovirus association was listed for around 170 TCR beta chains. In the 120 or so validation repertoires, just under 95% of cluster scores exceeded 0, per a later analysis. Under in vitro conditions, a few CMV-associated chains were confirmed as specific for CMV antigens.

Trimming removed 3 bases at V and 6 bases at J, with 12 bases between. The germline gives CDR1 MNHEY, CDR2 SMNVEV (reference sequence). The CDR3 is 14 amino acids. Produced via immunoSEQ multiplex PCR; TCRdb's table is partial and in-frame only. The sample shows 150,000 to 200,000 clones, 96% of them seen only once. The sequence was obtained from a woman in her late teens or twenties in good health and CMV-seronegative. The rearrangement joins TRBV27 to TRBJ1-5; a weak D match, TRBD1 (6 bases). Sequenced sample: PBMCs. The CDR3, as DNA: TGTGCCAGCAGTTTGGCTGGGGGCGCTCAGCCCCAGCATTTT. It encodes CASSLAGGAQPQHF.